The clone carrying this TCR beta chain was seen only a few times. The target antigen is unknown. J gave up 6 bases and V 5 bases, and 8 bases lay outside the gene matches. The CDR3 extends over 16 amino acids. Germline CDR1 reads PRHDT; CDR2 reads FYEKMQ (reference sequence). The data were taken from a study of molecular identifiers for immune sequencing clone quantification. Study findings and constraints: Effector cells kept over 99% of their molecules in clones above 20 RNA copies, while naive cells kept under 1% there.

For bulk TCR libraries, previously described methods and listed TCR primers were used. TCRdb called the PCR reads again in MiXCR, with one record for every CDR3 protein. There are about 630,000 distinct CDR3 sequences in the sample; about 25% occur only once, and about 0.78% lies in the top ten. V and J are TRBV13 and TRBJ2-1, with TRBD2 matching over 12 bases. This clonotype was sampled from a human donor in good health. Some libraries in this study had Jurkat cell RNA spiked in. The source material was naive CD8+ T cells from blood, with Jurkat cell RNA spiked in. Indicated subset: FACS-sorted CD8+CD4-CCR7+CD45RA+ naive T cells. This CDR3 is CASSPRLAGVGNEQFF. The CDR3 coding sequence is TGTGCCAGCAGCCCACGACTAGCGGGGGTCGGCAATGAGCAGTTCTTC.